One sample yielded the 6 T cell receptor beta chains listed below, sequenced in a study of blood T cell repertoires in COVID-19. Here immunoSEQ multiplex PCR was the method, and the copy in TCRdb shows in-frame clones only, minus some. The sample contains approximately 160,000 clones, approximately 78% of which appear only once. Sequencing input: peripheral blood. The receptors shown here come from a human donor in a cohort sampled during active COVID-19.

This rearrangement joins TRBV7-2 to TRBJ2-7, with 11 bases lining up with TRBD2. Germline trimming cut 5 bases from V and 4 bases from J; bases unmatched to any gene: 10. CDR1 SGHTA and CDR2 FQGNSA come from the germline V gene. The length of the CDR3 is 16 residues. The CDR3 DNA reads TGTGCCAGCAGCCGCTTTACTAGCGGGAGTGGTTACGAGCAGTACTTC. Protein product: CASSRFTSGSGYEQYF.

The chain combines TRBV19 with TRBJ2-7; 7 bases agree with TRBD2. Trimming removed 7 bases from V and 2 bases from J; junction bases left unmatched: 11. Looked up from germline, CDR1 is LNHDA and CDR2 is SQIVND (reference sequence). The CDR3 sequence is 15 residues long. This chain's CDR3 is CASTPNGGSPYEQYF. The CDR3 region has the DNA TGTGCCAGTACCCCTAACGGGGGGAGTCCCTACGAGCAGTACTTC.

The table lists this clone with a few counts. V and J are TRBV5-1 and TRBJ2-3, with D perhaps matching TRBD2 (6 bases). Germline lookup yields CDR1 SGHRS and CDR2 YFSETQ. V was pared by 2 bases and J by 6 bases, with 28 bases between. The length of the CDR3 is 19 residues. CDR3 loop: CASSLRSFRLGSLEDTQYF. The CDR3, as DNA: TGCGCCAGCAGCTTACGATCTTTCCGACTAGGCAGTCTTGAGGATACGCAGTATTTT.

The chain recombines TRBV11-3 with TRBJ2-7, with a weak D call TRBD1 (5 bases). The germline gives CDR1 SGHNT, CDR2 YENEEA. The V end lost 5 bases, the J end lost 0 bases, and 11 bases lay between the germline ends. The CDR3 extends over 14 amino acids. DNA of the CDR3: TGTGCCAGCAGCATTGACAGTAGCTCCTACGAGCAGTACTTC. Amino acid sequence: CASSIDSSSYEQYF.

V gene TRBV5-7 combines with J gene TRBJ2-2; D is possibly TRBD2 (5 bases). TRBV5-7 is an ORF, and what it does is uncertain. The CDR3 consists of 15 residues. The germline V and J ends were trimmed by 7 bases and 5 bases, with 18 bases remaining between them. CDR3 in amino acids: CASSLGELGTGELFF. The CDR3 bases are TGTGCCAGCTCACTCGGGGAGTTGGGGACCGGGGAGCTGTTTTTT.

This clone was detected only a few times. The CDR3 loop reads CASSQTGRTEAFF. CDR3 nucleotides: TGTGCCAGCAGTCAAACAGGTAGGACTGAAGCTTTCTTT. The J gene is TRBJ1-1, the V gene TRBV12-3 or TRBV12-4; the D gene is possibly TRBD1 (5 bases). The CDR3 totals 13 residues. With 5 bases removed from V and 5 bases from J, the gap between germline ends came to 12 bases.